A selection of T cell receptor beta chains follows, all from one sample in a study of shared clonotypes between healthy human individuals. Clones were sequenced by immunoSEQ multiplex PCR, and TCRdb holds only the in-frame ones, with some missing. This repertoire shows fewer than 850,000 clones, roughly 96% found once; its top ten account for around 0.25%. The sample comprised naive CD8+ T cells sorted from blood. The origin of the receptors is a man aged 30 to 39 in good health. CDR3s include the opening cysteine and the closing phenylalanine or tryptophan.

CDR3	J	V	length
CATSSPHKVEQYF	TRBJ2-3	TRBV15	13
CASSQELPYEQYF	TRBJ2-7	TRBV4-1	13
CASSFPLAGAPTGELFF	TRBJ2-2	TRBV5-1	17
CASSEARTDTQYF	TRBJ2-3	TRBV2	13
CAWSVGDRVYEQYF	TRBJ2-7	TRBV30	14
CASSGRGAGEQYF	TRBJ2-7	TRBV10-2	13
CASSGGDKTSGRAGWPGELFF	TRBJ2-2	TRBV9	21
CATSRDRGMGGYEQYF	TRBJ2-7	TRBV15	16
CASSSGQDSYEQYF	TRBJ2-7	TRBV7-9	14
CASSINRGGLTEAFF	TRBJ1-1	TRBV4-3	15
CASSVNPSVDSYNEQFF	TRBJ2-1	TRBV9	17
CASSPPPGLADRPSYNEQFF	TRBJ2-1	TRBV4-1	20
CASREGQLTDTQYF	TRBJ2-3	TRBV4-1	14
CASSDHENYGYTF	TRBJ1-2	TRBV5-8	13
CATAWFGMSADTQYF	TRBJ2-3	TRBV5-1	15
CASSLATGFHYEQYF	TRBJ2-7	TRBV7-9	15
CASSPDPFGEQYF	TRBJ2-7	TRBV5-1	13
CASSVSGSGSGELFF	TRBJ2-2	TRBV9	15
CASSQVATGANVLTF	TRBJ2-6	TRBV4-1	15
CASSFPPEGQDTGELFF	TRBJ2-2	TRBV4-1	17
CAIGQSSSYEQYF	TRBJ2-7	TRBV28	13
CASSSTNEQFF	TRBJ2-1	TRBV5-1	11
CASSWGWLAERVNEQFF	TRBJ2-1	TRBV28	17
CASSPPPGTHTGELFF	TRBJ2-2	TRBV4-1	16
CASSQDQYSYEQYF	TRBJ2-7	TRBV4-3	14
CASSILNGYGYTF	TRBJ1-2	TRBV19	13
CASSLSPRGAFF	TRBJ1-1	TRBV18	12
CASSPPGQGKRNTEAFF	TRBJ1-1	TRBV7-9	17
CASSPRTGNEQFF	TRBJ2-1	TRBV9	13
CASSQDPAGGLRSYEQYF	TRBJ2-7	TRBV4-1	18
CASRSRNQPQHF	TRBJ1-5	TRBV6-4	12
CSVELAGVPYEQYF	TRBJ2-7	TRBV29-1	14
CASSLQDSNTDTQYF	TRBJ2-3	TRBV28	15
CASSPEGDTEAFF	TRBJ1-1	TRBV7-9	13
CATGTDYSNQPQHF	TRBJ1-5	TRBV27	14
CASSPTAGPIEGQYF	TRBJ2-5	TRBV7-9	15
CASSIEGHTGELFF	TRBJ2-2	TRBV5-1	14
CASSFVREGTYEQYF	TRBJ2-7	TRBV27	15
CASSQEALAGVNTGELFF	TRBJ2-2	TRBV4-3	18
CSAARGTSGSGNEQFF	TRBJ2-1	TRBV29-1	16
CASSELGVLNQPQHF	TRBJ1-5	TRBV6-1	15
CASSFPTGSNTGELFF	TRBJ2-2	TRBV28	16
CASSERITGELFF	TRBJ2-2	TRBV25-1	13
CASNRRGGFGNTIYF	TRBJ1-3	TRBV5-6	15
CASSNRQGATDTQYF	TRBJ2-3	TRBV7-9	15
CASSYSMPLNGQGYTF	TRBJ1-2	TRBV6-5	16
CASSLPGRLNTEAFF	TRBJ1-1	TRBV28	15
CASSLGVGGSSYNEQFF	TRBJ2-1	TRBV7-8	17
CASSLDSPAYEQYF	TRBJ2-7	TRBV7-9	14
CASSLSVKNIQYF	TRBJ2-4	TRBV27	13
CASSVRRGSRNNEQFF	TRBJ2-1	TRBV6-1	16
CASSLVGGIVSANVLTF	TRBJ2-6	TRBV11-2	17
CASSFIGGRDNEQFF	TRBJ2-1	TRBV11-2	15